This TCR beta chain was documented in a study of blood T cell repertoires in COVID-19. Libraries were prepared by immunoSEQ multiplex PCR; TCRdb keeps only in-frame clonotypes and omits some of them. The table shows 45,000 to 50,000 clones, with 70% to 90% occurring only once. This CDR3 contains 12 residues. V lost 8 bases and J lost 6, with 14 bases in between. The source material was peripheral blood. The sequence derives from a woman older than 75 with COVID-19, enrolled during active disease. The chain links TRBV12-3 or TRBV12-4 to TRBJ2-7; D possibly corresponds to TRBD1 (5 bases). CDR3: CASGPGFLEQYF. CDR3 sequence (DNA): TGTGCCAGCGGCCCAGGGTTCCTCGAGCAGTACTTC.